Listed here are 15 T cell receptor beta chains from one sample, sequenced in a study of blood T cell repertoires in COVID-19. Using immunoSEQ multiplex PCR, the repertoire was profiled, and TCRdb retains in-frame clones only, with some absent. The sample has about 170,000 clones, approximately 80% seen once. Sequencing was performed on PBMCs or T cells enriched from blood (not recorded which). Every receptor here comes from a man between 45 and 60 years old who had recovered from COVID-19.

V usage is TRBV10-1 and J usage is TRBJ1-1; D is undetermined. CDR1 and CDR2 (germline): WNHNN, SYGVQD (reference sequence). Trimming cost V 5 bases and J 4 bases, with 14 bases left between them. The CDR3 has 14 amino acids. The CDR3 nucleotides read TGCGCCAGCAGTCGAAACAGAGCGGTCACTGAAGCTTTCTTT. The encoded protein is CASSRNRAVTEAFF.

V usage is TRBV2 and J usage is TRBJ2-1; D unresolved. CDR3 length: 13 amino acids. The V gene lost 8 bases and the J gene lost 7 bases, with 15 bases spanning the gap. Looked up from germline, CDR1 is SNHLY and CDR2 is FYNNEI. The CDR3: CASRNRDRNEQFF. CDR3 coding DNA: TGTGCCAGCCGGAACAGAGATAGGAATGAGCAGTTCTTC. Using reference TRBV2 and TRBJ2-1 for the parts outside the CDR3, the full variable domain is EPEVTQTPSHQVTQMGQEVILRCVPISNHLYFYWYRQILGQKVEFLVSFYNNEISEKSEIFDDQFSVERPDGSNFTLKIRSTKLEDSAMYFCASRNRDRNEQFFGPGTRLTVL.

The chain couples TRBV3-1 (or the pseudogene TRBV3-2) to TRBJ1-3, with D maybe TRBD1 (5 bases). Germline assignment: CDR1 LGHDT and CDR2 YNNKEL (reference sequence). The CDR3 runs 17 residues. The V end lost 0 bases, the J end lost 0 bases, and 12 bases lay between the germline ends. CDR3 sequence: CASSQEGASHSGNTIYF. DNA of the CDR3: TGTGCCAGCAGCCAAGAAGGGGCCAGTCACTCTGGAAACACCATATATTTT.

The V and J genes are TRBV6-2 or TRBV6-3 and TRBJ2-3; D not resolved. This CDR3 region has 13 residues. The germline gives CDR1 MNHEY, CDR2 SVGEGT. Between the trimmed V and J ends, which lost 2 bases and 4 bases, there was a span of 7 bases. CDR3 nucleotides: TGTGCCAGCAGTTACGGGCGCGCAGATACGCAGTATTTT. Translating gives CASSYGRADTQYF.

The rearrangement links TRBV6-5 to TRBJ1-3; TRBD1 matches 10 bases. Losses at the gene ends were 6 bases for V and 4 bases for J; bases not matched to a gene: 6. Per the germline V gene, CDR1 is MNHEY and CDR2 is SVGAGI. There are 15 residues in the CDR3. CDR3 nucleotides: TGTGCCAGCAGCCCAGACAGGGGGCAGGGAAACACCATATATTTT. As protein: CASSPDRGQGNTIYF.

The chain uses TRBV5-4 and TRBJ2-1; TRBD1 matches at 9 bases. Trimming removed 3 bases from V and 8 bases from J; junction bases left unmatched: 12. Germline CDR1 SGHNT, CDR2 YYREEE (reference sequence). This CDR3 has 16 amino acids. Written as DNA, the CDR3 is TGTGCCAGCAGCTACCGACGGGGACAGGGAGTCGATGAGCAGTTCTTC. Residues: CASSYRRGQGVDEQFF. The full variable domain, its missing parts supplied by reference TRBV5-4 and TRBJ2-1, is ETGVTQSPTHLIKTRGQQVTLRCSSQSGHNTVSWYQQALGQGPQFIFQYYREEENGRGNFPPRFSGLQFPNYSSELNVNALELDDSALYLCASSYRRGQGVDEQFFGPGTRLTVL.

DNA for the CDR3: TGTGCCAGCAGCCAAAGCCGAAACACTGAAGCTTTCTTT. Its translation: CASSQSRNTEAFF. The chain employs TRBV7-3 and TRBJ1-1; the D is unclear. With 5 bases removed from V and 2 bases from J, the gap between germline ends came to 9 bases. The CDR3 consists of 13 residues. Germline V gene data show CDR1 as SGHTA and CDR2 as FQGTGA.

J is TRBJ1-5 and V is TRBV2; 9 nucleotides match TRBD1. The CDR3 contains 15 residues. The V gene end was trimmed by 6 bases and the J gene end by 2 bases; junction bases not matched to a gene: 5. Germline CDR1 and CDR2: SNHLY and FYNNEI. Here the CDR3 reads CASSVRTGGNQPQHF. DNA of the CDR3: TGTGCCAGCAGCGTCAGGACAGGGGGCAATCAGCCCCAGCATTTT.

The chain links TRBV5-1 to TRBJ1-2; 8 bases are shared with TRBD1. The V gene end was trimmed by 1 base and the J gene end by 8 bases; junction bases not matched to a gene: 10. The CDR3 loop spans 15 amino acids. The germline gives CDR1 SGHRS, CDR2 YFSETQ. CDR3 nucleotide sequence: TGCGCCAGCAGCTTGCGAAGTGCGACAGGGGACGGCTACACCTTC. Its translation: CASSLRSATGDGYTF.

The genes are TRBV15 and TRBJ2-7, with TRBD1 identical over 10 bases. The CDR3 extends over 16 amino acids. Trimming at V came to 2 bases and at J to 2 bases, leaving 6 bases not matched to a gene. The germline CDR1 and CDR2 sequences are LNHNV and YYDKDF (reference sequence). The CDR3 reads CATSRPGQGNPYEQYF. In nucleotides, the CDR3 is TGTGCCACCAGCAGACCGGGACAGGGGAATCCCTACGAGCAGTACTTC.

The chain carries TRBV18 and TRBJ2-1, with 8 bases matching TRBD1. Germline V gene sequence: CDR1 KGHSH, CDR2 LQKENI. CDR3 length equals 14 residues. Trimming cost V 2 bases and J 7 bases; bases outside gene matches: 4. Here the CDR3 DNA reads TGTGCCAGCTCACCATCGGGGACAGGTAATGAGCAGTTCTTC. Translation gives CASSPSGTGNEQFF.

The chain links TRBV3-1 (or the pseudogene TRBV3-2) to TRBJ1-1, with TRBD1 as a possible D gene (5 bases). This CDR3 contains 14 residues. Deletions cut 4 bases from V and 4 bases from J, with 13 bases between. Germline CDR1 LGHDT, CDR2 YNNKEL (reference sequence). As DNA, the CDR3 is TGTGCCAGCAGCCTTGGGAGGGGCGGCACTGAAGCTTTCTTT. This gives the protein CASSLGRGGTEAFF.

This chain links TRBV7-6 with TRBJ1-1; 11 positions match TRBD1. This CDR3 is built from 15 residues. J gave up 6 bases and V 5 bases, and 8 bases lay outside the gene matches. Looked up from germline, CDR1 is SGHVS and CDR2 is FNYEAQ. CDR3 sequence reads: CASSQRTGGASEAFF. The CDR3 coding sequence is TGTGCCAGCAGCCAAAGGACAGGGGGCGCTTCTGAAGCTTTCTTT.

The CDR3 DNA reads TGTGCCAGCAGCGTTAGCGGGGGGCTCTACAATGAGCAGTTCTTC. Protein: CASSVSGGLYNEQFF. The chain combines TRBV9 with TRBJ2-1; 10 nucleotides match TRBD2. CDR1 is SGDLS and CDR2 is YYNGEE in the germline V gene. The CDR3 contains 15 residues. With 2 bases clipped from V and 3 bases from J, the junction kept 2 bases outside the gene matches.

J is TRBJ2-1 and V is TRBV6-5, with 12 bases aligning to TRBD1. V trimming: 4 bases; J trimming: 8 bases; junction bases outside the gene matches: 6. Germline CDR1 reads MNHEY; CDR2 reads SVGAGI. The CDR3 has 15 amino acids. In nucleotides, the CDR3 is TGTGCCAGCAGTTTTGGGACAGGGGGCGGCTATGAGCAGTTCTTC. It translates to CASSFGTGGGYEQFF.